A selection of T cell receptor beta chains follows, all from one sample in a study of monozygotic twins with inflammatory bowel disease. TCRdb derives one entry per CDR3 protein from the 5' RACE reads, leaving out DNA. The sample includes approximately 330,000 distinct CDR3 sequences. The sequenced material came from blood. The receptors were sampled from a human donor with ulcerative colitis or Crohn's disease, or a healthy co-twin of an affected twin (not recorded which). Each CDR3 is given with its conserved first and last residue. For some rows the clone size is stated as once, few or many, or as a class when expanded; others skip it.

TRBJ2-3 medium-sized TRBV6-4 CASSSTGTDTQYF
TRBJ2-5 NA TRBV5-1 CASSQGTTQQETQYF
TRBJ2-4 NA TRBV11-1 CASSLPPRGTLGPKNIQYF
TRBJ2-1 NA TRBV9 CASSVVMGSGGRPNEQFF
TRBJ2-1 NA TRBV23-1 CASSHHSPISYNEQFF
TRBJ2-7 NA TRBV7-9 CASSLGARQGYEQYF
TRBJ1-6 NA TRBV5-6 CASNFVGGGNSPLHF
TRBJ2-7 NA TRBV7-3 CASSLSGMGQTSYEQYF
TRBJ2-7 NA TRBV7-2 CASSLEGGLNYEQYF
TRBJ2-7 NA TRBV29-1 CSVSPRGISYEQYF
TRBJ2-3 NA TRBV5-4 CASSSRTSGGADTKYF
TRBJ1-6 NA TRBV10-2 CATDPDPPRLLHF
TRBJ2-3 NA TRBV7-9 CASSFVADTQYF
TRBJ2-7 NA TRBV7-8 CASSTPGQGVFLSYEQYF
TRBJ2-2 NA TRBV19 CASSMDPGITGELFF
TRBJ1-2 NA TRBV19 CASRKYSLPNYGYTF
TRBJ2-1 NA TRBV7-2 CASSSRDRVGYNEQFF
TRBJ1-1 NA TRBV20-1 CSARGGGAMNTEAFF
TRBJ1-4 NA TRBV30 CAWRTGGFLTNEKLFF
TRBJ1-1 NA TRBV10-3 CAITSDGGANTEAFF
TRBJ1-1 NA TRBV20-1 CSASPGRVSTEAFF
TRBJ2-2 NA TRBV14 CASGQELPGTGELFF
TRBJ2-3 NA TRBV27 CASSFLAGLAGKPRNTDTQYF
TRBJ2-5 NA TRBV27 CASSPGTGYETQYF
TRBJ2-5 NA TRBV11-2 CASSLARGTQETQYF
TRBJ1-5 NA TRBV5-6 CASSLGGADQPQHF
TRBJ1-3 NA TRBV20-1 CSASDRGRAGNTIYF
TRBJ2-2 NA TRBV20-1 CSARGAGFKGTGKLFF
TRBJ2-5 NA TRBV10-2 CASSESNREETQYF
TRBJ2-5 NA TRBV11-2 CASSLPTDRLEETQYF